The following is a TCR beta chain sequence with its context. In the source study's methods: Amplification from reference gene primers served as the basis for estimated nucleated cell counts. Repertoires were generated with immunoSEQ multiplex PCR, while TCRdb's copy carries only in-frame clones and drops some. V and J calls and clone size are copied from that table; D and trimming were computed from the DNA. The table includes roughly 500,000 clones, approximately 85% detected once. The data were obtained in a study of blood T cell repertoires in COVID-19. Across the whole study: Acute and convalescent COVID-19 specimens originated in the United States, Italy and Spain. T cells, B-cell-depleted T cells, or PBMCs provided the cDNA or gDNA that served as material.

Trimming took off 0 bases at V and 9 bases at J, with 13 bases between the two ends. The CDR3 is made up of 14 amino acids. Germline V lookup: CDR1 SGDLS, CDR2 YYNGEE. Sequencing was carried out using peripheral blood. The chain joins TRBV9 to TRBJ2-1; possibly TRBD1 for D (6 bases). The TCR comes from a human donor in a cohort sampled during active COVID-19. The DNA for the CDR3 is TGTGCCAGCAGCGTAGCCGGGATCAGGGGTGAGCAGTTCTTC. It translates to CASSVAGIRGEQFF. The variable domain in full, completed from reference TRBV9 and TRBJ2-1, reads DSGVTQTPKHLITATGQRVTLRCSPRSGDLSVYWYQQSLDQGLQFLIQYYNGEERAKGNILERFSAQQFPDLHSELNLSSLELGDSALYFCASSVAGIRGEQFFGPGTRLTVL.